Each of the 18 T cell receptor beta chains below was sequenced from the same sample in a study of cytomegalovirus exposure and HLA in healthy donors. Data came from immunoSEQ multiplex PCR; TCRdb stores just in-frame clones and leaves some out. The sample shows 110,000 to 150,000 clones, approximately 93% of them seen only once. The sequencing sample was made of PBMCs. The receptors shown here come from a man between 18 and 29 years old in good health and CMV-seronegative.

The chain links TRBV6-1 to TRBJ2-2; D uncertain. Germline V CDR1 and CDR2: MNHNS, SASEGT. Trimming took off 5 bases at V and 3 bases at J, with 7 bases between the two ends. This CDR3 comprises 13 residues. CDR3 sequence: CASSKIDTGELFF. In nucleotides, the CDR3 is TGTGCCAGCAGTAAAATAGACACCGGGGAGCTGTTTTTT.

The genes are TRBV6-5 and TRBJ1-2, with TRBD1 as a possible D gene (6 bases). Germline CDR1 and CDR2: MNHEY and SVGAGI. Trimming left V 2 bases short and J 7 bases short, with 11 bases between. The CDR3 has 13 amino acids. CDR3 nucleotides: TGTGCCAGCAGTTACCCTAACAGGGTTGGCTACACCTTC. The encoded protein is CASSYPNRVGYTF.

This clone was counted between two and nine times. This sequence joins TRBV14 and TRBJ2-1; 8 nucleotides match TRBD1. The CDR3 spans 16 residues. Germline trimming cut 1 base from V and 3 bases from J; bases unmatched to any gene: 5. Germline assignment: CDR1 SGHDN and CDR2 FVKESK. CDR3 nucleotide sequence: TGTGCCAGCAGCCAAGTGGACAGGGCCCGCTACAATGAGCAGTTCTTC. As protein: CASSQVDRARYNEQFF.

This CDR3 is CASSLAATGQSSYNSPLHF. CDR3 nucleotide sequence: TGTGCCAGCAGCTTAGCAGCCACGGGACAGAGCTCCTATAATTCACCCCTCCACTTT. The genes are TRBV7-8 and TRBJ1-6; TRBD1 agrees at 7 bases. The trim removed 0 bases at V and 0 bases at J, leaving 8 bases unmatched. This CDR3 has 19 amino acids. Germline V gene data show CDR1 as SGHVS and CDR2 as FQNEAQ.

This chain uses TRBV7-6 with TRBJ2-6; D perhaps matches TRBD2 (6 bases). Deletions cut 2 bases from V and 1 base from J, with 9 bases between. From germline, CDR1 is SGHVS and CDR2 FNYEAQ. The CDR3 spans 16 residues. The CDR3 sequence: CASSLQGGSGANVLTF. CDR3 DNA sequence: TGTGCCAGCAGCTTACAGGGAGGATCTGGGGCCAACGTCCTGACTTTC. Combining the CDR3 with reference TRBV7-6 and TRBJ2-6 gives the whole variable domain GAGVSQSPRYKVTKRGQDVALRCDPISGHVSLYWYRQALGQGPEFLTYFNYEAQQDKSGLPNDRFSAERPEGSISTLTIQRTEQRDSAMYRCASSLQGGSGANVLTFGAGSRLTVL.

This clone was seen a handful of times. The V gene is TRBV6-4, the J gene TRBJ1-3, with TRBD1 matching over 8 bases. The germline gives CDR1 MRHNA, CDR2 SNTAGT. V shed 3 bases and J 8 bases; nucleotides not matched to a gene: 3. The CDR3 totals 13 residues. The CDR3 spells CASSEDRVHTIYF. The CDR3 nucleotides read TGTGCCAGCAGTGAGGACAGGGTTCACACCATATATTTT.

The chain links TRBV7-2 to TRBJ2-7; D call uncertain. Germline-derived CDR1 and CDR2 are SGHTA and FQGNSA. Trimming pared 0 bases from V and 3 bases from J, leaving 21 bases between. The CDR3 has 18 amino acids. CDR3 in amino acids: CASSLARGVNCPYYEQYV. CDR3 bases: TGTGCCAGCAGCTTAGCGCGCGGCGTCAATTGCCCTTACTACGAGCAGTACGTC.

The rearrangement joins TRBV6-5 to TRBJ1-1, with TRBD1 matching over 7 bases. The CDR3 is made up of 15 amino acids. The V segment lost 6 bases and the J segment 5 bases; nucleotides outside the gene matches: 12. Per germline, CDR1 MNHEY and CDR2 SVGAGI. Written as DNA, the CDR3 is TGTGCCAGCAGCCCCCCCTCGACAGGGAAGACTGAAGCTTTCTTT. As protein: CASSPPSTGKTEAFF.

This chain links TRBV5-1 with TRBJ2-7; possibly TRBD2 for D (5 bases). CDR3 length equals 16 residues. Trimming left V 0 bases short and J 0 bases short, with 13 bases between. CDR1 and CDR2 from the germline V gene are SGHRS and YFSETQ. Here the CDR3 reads CASSLERGLASYEQYF. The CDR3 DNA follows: TGCGCCAGCAGCTTGGAGAGAGGACTGGCCTCCTACGAGCAGTACTTC.

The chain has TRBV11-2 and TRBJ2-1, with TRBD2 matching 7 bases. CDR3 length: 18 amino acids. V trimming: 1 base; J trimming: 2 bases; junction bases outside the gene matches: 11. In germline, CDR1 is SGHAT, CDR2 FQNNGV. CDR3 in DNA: TGTGCCAGCAGCTTAGGGGGGGGGAACGCACCGACCTACAATGAGCAGTTCTTC. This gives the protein CASSLGGGNAPTYNEQFF.

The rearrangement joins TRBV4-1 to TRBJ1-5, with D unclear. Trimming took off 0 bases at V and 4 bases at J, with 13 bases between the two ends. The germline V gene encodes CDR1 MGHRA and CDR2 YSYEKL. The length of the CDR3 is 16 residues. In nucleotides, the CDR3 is TGCGCCAGCAGCCAAGACCCCCGAGGGTTTAATCAGCCCCAGCATTTT. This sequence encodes CASSQDPRGFNQPQHF.

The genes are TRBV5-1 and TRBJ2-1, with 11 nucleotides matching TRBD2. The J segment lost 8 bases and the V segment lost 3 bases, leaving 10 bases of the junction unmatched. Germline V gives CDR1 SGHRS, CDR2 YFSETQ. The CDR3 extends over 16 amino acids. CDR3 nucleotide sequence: TGCGCCAGCAGCTGGCCACTAGCGGGAGCAACCCATGAGCAGTTCTTC. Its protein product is CASSWPLAGATHEQFF.

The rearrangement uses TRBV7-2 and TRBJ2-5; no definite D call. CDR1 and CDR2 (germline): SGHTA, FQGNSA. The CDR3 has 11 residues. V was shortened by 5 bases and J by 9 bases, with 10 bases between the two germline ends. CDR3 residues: CASSASIAQYF. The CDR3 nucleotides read TGTGCCAGCAGCGCCTCTATAGCCCAGTACTTC.

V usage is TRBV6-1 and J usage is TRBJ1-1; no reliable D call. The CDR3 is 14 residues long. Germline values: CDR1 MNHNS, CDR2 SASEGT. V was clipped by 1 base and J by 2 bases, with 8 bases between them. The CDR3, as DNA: TGTGCCAGCAGTGAAGGTGGCAGTAACACTGAAGCTTTCTTT. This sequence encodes CASSEGGSNTEAFF.

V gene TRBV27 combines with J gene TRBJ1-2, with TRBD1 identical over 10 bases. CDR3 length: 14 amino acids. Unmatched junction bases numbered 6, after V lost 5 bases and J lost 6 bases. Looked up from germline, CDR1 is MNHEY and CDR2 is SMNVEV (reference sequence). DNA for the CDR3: TGTGCCAGCAGTACCGGGACAGGGGTCCATGGCTACACCTTC. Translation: CASSTGTGVHGYTF.

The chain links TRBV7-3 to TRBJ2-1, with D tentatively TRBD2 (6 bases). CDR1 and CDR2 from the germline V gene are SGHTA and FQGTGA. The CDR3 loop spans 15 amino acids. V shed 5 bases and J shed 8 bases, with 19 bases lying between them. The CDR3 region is CASSPRSGWRDEQFF. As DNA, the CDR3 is TGTGCCAGCAGCCCGAGGAGCGGCTGGAGGGATGAGCAGTTCTTC.

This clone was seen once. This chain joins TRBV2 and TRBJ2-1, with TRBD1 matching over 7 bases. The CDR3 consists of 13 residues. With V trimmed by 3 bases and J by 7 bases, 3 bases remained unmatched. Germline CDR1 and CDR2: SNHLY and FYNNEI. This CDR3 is CASSDPRGNEQFF. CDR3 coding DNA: TGTGCCAGCAGTGACCCCAGGGGGAATGAGCAGTTCTTC.

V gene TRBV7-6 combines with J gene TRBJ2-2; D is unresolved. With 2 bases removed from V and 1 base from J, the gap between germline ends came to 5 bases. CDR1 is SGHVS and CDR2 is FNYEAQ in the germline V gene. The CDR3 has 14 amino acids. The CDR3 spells CASSLFLNTGELFF. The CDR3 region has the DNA TGTGCCAGCAGCTTATTCCTGAACACCGGGGAGCTGTTTTTT.